The clone carrying this T cell receptor (beta chain) was counted ten times or more. The antigen is unknown. The 5'RACE template-switching step produced TCR cDNA and added a universal primer site and UMIs. One entry per CDR3 protein results from TCRdb running MiXCR on the 5' RACE reads. The table records about 260,000 distinct CDR3 sequences, around 5.3% of them present only once. This sample is drawn from a study of T cells after yellow fever vaccination. Study-level background: Fractions with few cells were prepared using SMART-Seq v4 Ultra Low Input. General observations from the study: Contaminants from the bulk population, in the form of abundant clonotypes, could be found in FACS-sorted repertoires.

The source is a young man who received the YFV17D yellow fever vaccine. This sample comprised CD4+ T cells sorted from PBMCs, obtained on the day of the yellow fever booster vaccination.

This CDR3 reads CAISRGTVNTEAFF. In DNA, the CDR3 is TGTGCCATCAGCCGCGGGACAGTGAACACTGAAGCTTTCTTT. The chain has TRBV10-3 and TRBJ1-1; 7 nucleotides line up with TRBD1. This CDR3 is built from 14 residues. Per germline, CDR1 ENHRY and CDR2 SYGVKD. The trim removed 6 bases at V and 0 bases at J, leaving 4 bases unmatched.